This T cell receptor beta chain was found in a study of cytomegalovirus exposure and HLA in healthy donors. The study, taken as a whole, reports: A classifier reportedly called cytomegalovirus status with high sensitivity and specificity. Testing in vitro showed a few CMV-associated chains specific for CMV antigens.

Notes on this clone: The antigen is not known.

Primers: 60 Vbeta forward and 13 Jbeta reverse. The protocol was immunoSEQ multiplex PCR, while the TCRdb copy is restricted to in-frame clones and leaves out a portion. The table lists around 130,000 clones, more than 60% of them singletons, with about 1.8% in the top ten. The CDR3 totals 18 residues. Germline V gene lookup returns CDR1 SGHNT and CDR2 YYREEE (reference sequence). V trimming: 2 bases; J trimming: 0 bases; junction bases outside the gene matches: 9. This sequence originates from a male donor in good health and CMV-seronegative. The sequencing input was PBMCs. The V gene is TRBV5-4, the J gene TRBJ1-1; 11 nucleotides agree with TRBD1. CDR3 nucleotide sequence: TGTGCCAGCAGCTTTATCCGGGACAGGGGGGACTTGAACACTGAAGCTTTCTTT. The encoded protein is CASSFIRDRGDLNTEAFF. Complete variable domain (other parts from reference TRBV5-4 and TRBJ1-1): ETGVTQSPTHLIKTRGQQVTLRCSSQSGHNTVSWYQQALGQGPQFIFQYYREEENGRGNFPPRFSGLQFPNYSSELNVNALELDDSALYLCASSFIRDRGDLNTEAFFGQGTRLTVV.